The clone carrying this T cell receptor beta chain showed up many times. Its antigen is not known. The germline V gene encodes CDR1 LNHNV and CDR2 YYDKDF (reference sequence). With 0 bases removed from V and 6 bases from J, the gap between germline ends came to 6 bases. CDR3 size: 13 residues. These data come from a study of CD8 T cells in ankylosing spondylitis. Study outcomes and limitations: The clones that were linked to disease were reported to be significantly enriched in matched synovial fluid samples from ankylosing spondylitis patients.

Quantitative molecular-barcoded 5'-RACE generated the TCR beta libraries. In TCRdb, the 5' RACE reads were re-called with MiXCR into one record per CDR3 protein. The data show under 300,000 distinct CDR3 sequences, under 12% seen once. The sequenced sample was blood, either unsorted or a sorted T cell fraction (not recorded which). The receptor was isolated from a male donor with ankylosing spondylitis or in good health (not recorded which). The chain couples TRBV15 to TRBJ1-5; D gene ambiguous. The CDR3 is CATSRDLGQPQHF. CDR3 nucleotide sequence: TGTGCCACCAGCAGAGATTTGGGTCAGCCCCAGCATTTT.